The 28 T cell receptor beta chains listed next were all sequenced from one sample in a study of identical twins. TCRdb independently ran MiXCR on the 5' RACE reads; one entry per CDR3 protein. The sample includes 350,000 to 600,000 distinct CDR3 sequences, 12% to 15% of them seen just once. This sample also appeared in a second study, on yellow fever vaccine responses in identical twins.

The sequenced sample consisted of CD4+ T cells sorted from blood. Receptor source: a woman aged 18-29 years in good health.

This clonotype has just a few counts. The chain has TRBV7-9 and TRBJ2-6; D remains unclear. V lost 5 bases and J lost 6, with 17 bases in between. CDR1 and CDR2 (germline): SEHNR, FQNEAQ (reference sequence). The CDR3 has 16 amino acids. CDR3 in DNA: TGTGCCAGCAGCCCCGGGTTAGGGCCCTCGGCCAACGTCCTGACTTTC. The encoded protein is CASSPGLGPSANVLTF.

CDR3: CSGLRTGAWIQETQYF. The CDR3 DNA reads as TGCAGCGGGCTTAGGACAGGGGCGTGGATTCAAGAGACCCAGTACTTC. The chain joins TRBV29-1 to TRBJ2-5; 9 bases map to TRBD1. This CDR3 has 16 residues. Germline V lookup: CDR1 SQVTM, CDR2 ANQGSEA. The V segment lost 7 bases and the J segment 2 bases; nucleotides outside the gene matches: 14.

This clonotype was detected only a few times. CDR3 DNA: TGCGCCAGCAGCCCTGGTGGCGGGGGGCTCACAGATACGCAGTATTTT. It specifies CASSPGGGGLTDTQYF. The V and J genes are TRBV5-1 and TRBJ2-3; TRBD2 aligns across 8 bases. J lost 2 bases, V lost 4 bases, and 9 bases had no gene match. In germline, CDR1 is SGHRS, CDR2 YFSETQ. The CDR3 sequence is 16 residues long.

The chain links TRBV6-5 to TRBJ2-3, with TRBD1 matching over 9 bases. Germline loops: CDR1 MNHEY, CDR2 SVGAGI. The CDR3 is 17 amino acids. V lost 0 bases and J lost 0; bases outside the gene matches: 4. DNA for the CDR3: TGTGCCAGCAGTTACTCACCGGGACAGGGTAGCACAGATACGCAGTATTTT. Its protein is CASSYSPGQGSTDTQYF.

J is TRBJ2-7 and V is TRBV4-1, with D possibly TRBD2 on 6 matching bases. In germline, CDR1 is MGHRA, CDR2 YSYEKL. Trimming shortened V by 4 bases and J by 4 bases, and 14 bases separated the two germline ends. The CDR3 length is 14 residues. Written as DNA, the CDR3 is TGCGCCAGCAGCCCCCCGGGACTCAGATACGAGCAGTACTTC. Its translation is CASSPPGLRYEQYF.

This clonotype was found many times. This chain connects TRBV5-1 to TRBJ2-2; D uncertain. This CDR3 spans 19 amino acids. Trimming cost V 3 bases and J 3 bases, with 24 bases left between them. Looked up from germline, CDR1 is SGHRS and CDR2 is YFSETQ. The CDR3 loop is CASSSTNGIALGDTGELFF. DNA for the CDR3: TGCGCCAGCAGCTCGACAAACGGAATTGCCCTCGGAGACACCGGGGAGCTGTTTTTT.

This clonotype has just a few counts. V and J are TRBV6-5 and TRBJ1-4; D remains unclear. Trimming took off 6 bases at V and 2 bases at J, with 10 bases between the two ends. There are 14 residues in the CDR3. Germline CDR1 reads MNHEY; CDR2 reads SVGAGI. For the CDR3, the DNA is TGTGCCAGCAGCTACGTCGGGACTAATGAAAAACTGTTTTTT. Translated: CASSYVGTNEKLFF.

This chain joins TRBV19 and TRBJ2-1; 16 nucleotides match TRBD2. Germline lookup yields CDR1 LNHDA and CDR2 SQIVND (reference sequence). CDR3 length equals 20 residues. After removal of 3 bases from V and 7 bases from J, the junction contained 15 bases not matched to a gene. The CDR3 sequence is CASSIRTGPGTSGRANEQFF. The CDR3 coding sequence is TGTGCCAGTAGTATCCGGACAGGCCCCGGGACTAGCGGGAGGGCAAATGAGCAGTTCTTC.

The rearrangement links TRBV5-1 to TRBJ2-7; D is perhaps TRBD1 (5 bases). The CDR3 consists of 16 residues. CDR1 is SGHRS and CDR2 is YFSETQ in the germline V gene. Trimming cost V 0 bases and J 1 base, with 14 bases left between them. This chain's CDR3 is CASSLEAGILSYEQYF. CDR3 in DNA: TGCGCCAGCAGCTTGGAAGCAGGGATCCTTTCCTACGAGCAGTACTTC.

This chain links TRBV7-8 with TRBJ2-2; 7 positions agree with TRBD1. The CDR3 has 18 residues. The V gene's germline CDR1 is SGHVS and CDR2 FQNEAQ. V dropped 0 bases and J dropped 2; count of bases not matched to a gene: 9. The CDR3, as DNA: TGTGCCAGCAGCTTAGCGAAAGGGGGCTCGCTCAACACCGGGGAGCTGTTTTTT. Its protein product is CASSLAKGGSLNTGELFF.

This chain joins TRBV29-1 and TRBJ1-1; weak D call: TRBD1 (5 bases). Germline CDR1 is SQVTM and CDR2 is ANQGSEA. V dropped 4 bases and J dropped 1 base, with 7 bases sitting between them. The CDR3 extends over 12 amino acids. CDR3 protein: CSVGTKNTEAFF. The CDR3 coding sequence is TGCAGCGTTGGGACAAAGAACACTGAAGCTTTCTTT.

This clonotype was counted only a few times. The V gene is TRBV7-2, the J gene TRBJ2-3, with D perhaps TRBD2 (5 bases). Trimming took off 5 bases at V and 0 bases at J, with 15 bases between the two ends. Germline assignment: CDR1 SGHTA and CDR2 FQGNSA. The CDR3 length is 16 residues. The CDR3 loop reads CASSLTNSLSTDTQYF. CDR3 bases: TGTGCCAGCAGCCTGACTAATTCCCTTAGCACAGATACGCAGTATTTT.

This clonotype was detected a few times. The CDR3 DNA sequence: TGTGCCAGCAGTTTCGGGACTAGCGGACCCGCCGGGCAGACCCAGTACTTC. This gives the protein CASSFGTSGPAGQTQYF. V is TRBV6-2 or TRBV6-3 and J is TRBJ2-5, with 11 bases aligning to TRBD2. The ends lost 4 bases at V and 6 bases at J; junction bases unmatched: 13. There are 17 residues in the CDR3. Germline V gene lookup returns CDR1 MNHEY and CDR2 SVGEGT.

The rearrangement links TRBV10-3 to TRBJ1-4, with 10 bases identical to TRBD1. The V gene end was trimmed by 3 bases and the J gene end by 7 bases; junction bases not matched to a gene: 2. Germline lookup yields CDR1 ENHRY and CDR2 SYGVKD. The CDR3 contains 14 residues. The CDR3 DNA reads as TGTGCCATCAGTGAAGGACAGGGGGGTGAAAAACTGTTTTTT. It specifies CAISEGQGGEKLFF.

This clonotype was seen just once. This sequence joins TRBV20-1 and TRBJ2-5; 7 bases align to TRBD1. The CDR3 is 12 amino acids. The V gene end was trimmed by 6 bases and the J gene end by 2 bases; junction bases not matched to a gene: 3. Germline CDR1 reads DFQATT; CDR2 reads SNEGSKA (reference sequence). The CDR3 region is CSAAQGQETQYF. The CDR3, as DNA: TGCAGTGCCGCACAGGGGCAAGAGACCCAGTACTTC.

The sample holds a few counts of this clonotype. The genes are TRBV30 and TRBJ2-1, with 8 bases identical to TRBD2. Germline V gives CDR1 GTSNPN, CDR2 SVGIG (reference sequence). Trimming cost V 4 bases and J 7 bases; bases outside gene matches: 9. The length of the CDR3 is 14 residues. In DNA form, the CDR3 reads TGTGCCTGGAAGGTGGGACTAGGGGATAATGAGCAGTTCTTC. Its translation: CAWKVGLGDNEQFF.

The genes are TRBV5-6 and TRBJ2-1, with a weak D call TRBD1 (5 bases). Per germline, CDR1 SGHDT and CDR2 YYEEEE. Trimming pared 4 bases from V and 2 bases from J, leaving 19 bases between. The CDR3 is 17 residues long. The CDR3 loop reads CASSPWPGSNAYNEQFF. As DNA, the CDR3 is TGTGCCAGCAGCCCCTGGCCAGGGTCCAACGCCTACAATGAGCAGTTCTTC. Together with reference TRBV5-6 and TRBJ2-1, the CDR3 gives the full variable domain: DAGVTQSPTHLIKTRGQQVTLRCSPKSGHDTVSWYQQALGQGPQFIFQYYEEEERQRGNFPDRFSGHQFPNYSSELNVNALLLGDSALYLCASSPWPGSNAYNEQFFGPGTRLTVL.

The sample holds a few counts of this clonotype. V and J are TRBV4-1 and TRBJ2-3; tentatively, D is TRBD1 or TRBD2 (6 bases each). This CDR3 has 16 amino acids. V shed 11 bases and J shed 4 bases, with 25 bases lying between them. Germline V CDR1 and CDR2: MGHRA, YSYEKL. This chain's CDR3 is CALSQERGVRSDTQYF. The CDR3 DNA is TGCGCCCTCAGCCAAGAGAGGGGGGTTCGATCAGATACGCAGTATTTT.

This clonotype showed up just a few times. The rearrangement links TRBV27 to TRBJ2-2; perhaps TRBD2 as D (5 bases). This CDR3 contains 15 residues. Germline CDR1 MNHEY, CDR2 SMNVEV (reference sequence). Trimming took 5 bases from V and 1 from J, leaving 11 bases between them. In nucleotides, the CDR3 is TGTGCCAGCAGTCCAGGACGGGGGAACACCGGGGAGCTGTTTTTT. This translates into CASSPGRGNTGELFF.

The CDR3 DNA is TGTGCCAGCAGCAACACAGGGTTAGGATGGTCTATCGAGCAGTACTTC. Translating gives CASSNTGLGWSIEQYF. The rearrangement links TRBV28 to TRBJ2-7; D might be TRBD1 (6 bases). In germline, CDR1 is MDHEN, CDR2 SYDVKM. The ends were cut back, 6 bases at V and 6 bases at J, with 24 bases in the middle. The CDR3 has 16 residues. The variable domain in full, with the rest retrieved from reference TRBV28 and TRBJ2-7, is DVKVTQSSRYLVKRTGEKVFLECVQDMDHENMFWYRQDPGLGLRLIYFSYDVKMKEKGDIPEGYSVSREKKERFSLILESASTNQTSMYLCASSNTGLGWSIEQYFGPGTRLTVT.

This chain links TRBV3-1 with TRBJ1-1; D gene uncertain. The V gene lost 4 bases and the J gene lost 6 bases, with 9 bases spanning the gap. Germline V CDR1 and CDR2: LGHDT, YNNKEL (reference sequence). The CDR3 contains 12 residues. CDR3 sequence reads: CASSLSGSEAFF. The DNA of the CDR3 is TGTGCCAGCAGCCTTTCGGGGTCTGAAGCTTTCTTT.

At least ten counts were recorded for this clonotype. The chain uses TRBV29-1 and TRBJ1-4; weak D call: TRBD1 (5 bases). With 4 bases removed from V and 5 bases from J, the gap between germline ends came to 8 bases. This CDR3 is built from 12 residues. Looked up from germline, CDR1 is SQVTM and CDR2 is ANQGSEA. The CDR3 sequence: CSVGRQNEKLFF. The CDR3 bases are TGCAGCGTTGGAAGACAGAATGAAAAACTGTTTTTT.

The chain is built from TRBV7-8 and TRBJ1-6, with 7 bases aligning to TRBD1. The CDR3 totals 15 residues. Unmatched junction bases numbered 6, after V lost 5 bases and J lost 5 bases. The V gene's germline CDR1 is SGHVS and CDR2 FQNEAQ. The CDR3 spells CASSKRDSNNSPLHF. Here the CDR3 DNA reads TGTGCCAGCAGCAAAAGGGACAGCAATAATTCACCCCTCCACTTT.

This clonotype has at least ten counts. The chain combines TRBV5-1 with TRBJ2-3, with 8 bases aligning to TRBD1. This CDR3 region has 14 residues. Trimming at V came to 1 base and at J to 6 bases, leaving 4 bases not matched to a gene. Germline values: CDR1 SGHRS, CDR2 YFSETQ. In DNA, the CDR3 is TGCGCCAGCAGCTTGCAGGGGGCGCAGGATACGCAGTATTTT. As protein: CASSLQGAQDTQYF.

In this sample, this clonotype turned up many times. The V and J genes are TRBV29-1 and TRBJ2-7, with TRBD1 matching 7 bases. The CDR3 contains 15 residues. Germline CDR1 and CDR2: SQVTM and ANQGSEA. Trimming removed 4 bases from V and 2 bases from J; junction bases left unmatched: 11. CDR3 nucleotides: TGCAGCGTTGCCTCAGGCGTGACAGGGCCCTACGAGCAGTACTTC. Translation gives CSVASGVTGPYEQYF.

V gene TRBV3-1 combines with J gene TRBJ2-7; either TRBD1 or TRBD2 may fit D (6 bases each). The CDR3 totals 14 residues. The ends were cut back, 4 bases at V and 3 bases at J, with 13 bases in the middle. Germline CDR1 is LGHDT and CDR2 is YNNKEL (reference sequence). This chain's CDR3 is CASSPRGQGYEQYF. The CDR3 DNA sequence: TGTGCCAGCAGCCCCCGGGGGCAGGGCTACGAGCAGTACTTC.

This clonotype was found many times. The chain employs TRBV20-1 and TRBJ1-2; D remains unclear. The germline V and J ends were trimmed by 5 bases and 3 bases, with 16 bases remaining between them. The germline V gene encodes CDR1 DFQATT and CDR2 SNEGSKA (reference sequence). The CDR3 has 14 residues. The CDR3, as DNA: TGCAGTGCTCCATTCTCCAGGCGCGACTATGGCTACACCTTC. It translates to CSAPFSRRDYGYTF.

The chain couples TRBV2 to TRBJ2-7; no clear D gene. The germline V gene has CDR1 SNHLY and CDR2 FYNNEI. CDR3 size: 12 residues. Trimming shortened V by 4 bases and J by 7 bases, and 11 bases separated the two germline ends. The CDR3, as DNA: TGTGCCAGCAGTGTCAATACGAGGGAGCAGTACTTC. It specifies CASSVNTREQYF. Full variable domain (rest looked up from reference TRBV2 and TRBJ2-7): EPEVTQTPSHQVTQMGQEVILRCVPISNHLYFYWYRQILGQKVEFLVSFYNNEISEKSEIFDDQFSVERPDGSNFTLKIRSTKLEDSAMYFCASSVNTREQYFGPGTRLTVT.